A single sample is the source of the 15 T cell receptor beta chains below, sequenced in a study of T-cell memory formation after mild COVID-19. TCRdb re-called the 5' RACE reads with MiXCR, one entry per CDR3 protein. The sample lists 150,000 to 200,000 distinct CDR3 sequences; roughly 10% were seen once. The source material was PBMCs or a T cell subset sorted from them (not recorded which). The receptors derive from a young man who had mild COVID-19 (a few samples of this study predate the infection). Cell type and time point are not known.

The rearrangement uses TRBV4-2 and TRBJ1-5; D ambiguous. Trimming stripped 1 base from V and 6 bases from J, with 10 bases between. From germline, CDR1 is LGHNA and CDR2 YNFKEQ. CDR3 length: 14 amino acids. In DNA, the CDR3 is TGTGCCAGCAGCCAAGTAGGGAAGGGTCAGCCCCAGCATTTT. Its protein is CASSQVGKGQPQHF.

There are many counts of this clonotype. This chain uses TRBV7-2 with TRBJ1-2, with TRBD1 as a possible D gene (5 bases). Germline V CDR1 and CDR2: SGHTA, FQGNSA. V gave up 1 base and J gave up 8 bases, with 26 bases separating them. The length of the CDR3 is 18 residues. CDR3 sequence (DNA): TGTGCCAGCAGCTTAGTTACTTCGTCGCGGCGAACCGGGGGGGGCTACACCTTC. This gives the protein CASSLVTSSRRTGGGYTF.

The rearrangement links TRBV2 to TRBJ2-4; D is ambiguous. The CDR3 contains 12 residues. Germline V gene data show CDR1 as SNHLY and CDR2 as FYNNEI. V was pared by 3 bases and J by 7 bases, with 7 bases between. The CDR3 reads CASSDRSNIQYF. The CDR3 DNA follows: TGTGCCAGCAGTGACAGGTCCAACATTCAGTACTTC.

This clonotype was recorded a few times. This chain uses TRBV10-3 with TRBJ2-1, with D possibly TRBD2 on 7 matching bases. The CDR3 spans 14 residues. Germline V gene data show CDR1 as ENHRY and CDR2 as SYGVKD. The V end was cut by 4 bases, the J end by 9 bases, with 16 bases between. This CDR3 reads CAISGPGGGAEQFF. The CDR3 nucleotides are TGTGCCATCAGTGGCCCGGGGGGCGGGGCTGAGCAGTTCTTC.

This clonotype has just a few counts. The genes are TRBV19 and TRBJ2-2; 15 bases map to TRBD2. V shed 8 bases, J shed 3 bases, and the junction held 1 base outside the gene matches. CDR1 and CDR2 (germline): LNHDA, SQIVND (reference sequence). This CDR3 spans 15 amino acids. The CDR3 loop is CASGLAGGDTGELFF. The CDR3 region has the DNA TGTGCCAGTGGACTAGCGGGGGGGGACACCGGGGAGCTGTTTTTT.

This clonotype has a single count. A clone one base away is much larger, so this may be a read error. The CDR3 nucleotides are TGTGCCAGCAGGGAACAGGGGCTCACAGATACGCAGTATTTT. Translating gives CASREQGLTDTQYF. J is TRBJ2-3 and V is TRBV2, with 7 bases that match TRBD1. Germline trimming cut 6 bases from V and 2 bases from J; bases unmatched to any gene: 5. The CDR3 is 14 residues long. Germline lookup yields CDR1 SNHLY and CDR2 FYNNEI.

The V and J genes are TRBV7-9 and TRBJ1-5; no firm D call. Germline CDR1 and CDR2: SEHNR and FQNEAQ (reference sequence). Trimming took 1 base from V and 5 from J, leaving 9 bases between them. The CDR3 is 14 amino acids. For the CDR3, the DNA is TGTGCCAGCAGCTTAGGGGAGACCCATCAGCCCCAGCATTTT. The encoded protein is CASSLGETHQPQHF.

This clonotype was seen at least ten times. The chain uses TRBV5-1 and TRBJ2-7, with D unresolved. CDR1 is SGHRS, CDR2 YFSETQ, per germline. Trimming removed 0 bases at V and 4 bases at J, with 5 bases between. This CDR3 region has 12 residues. CDR3 nucleotide sequence: TGCGCCAGCAGCTTGGAGGGTTACGAGCAGTACGTC. This sequence encodes CASSLEGYEQYV.

This clonotype was seen repeatedly, ten times or more. The chain uses TRBV12-3 or TRBV12-4 and TRBJ1-5, with D perhaps TRBD1 (6 bases). Trimming took 6 bases from V and 6 from J, leaving 21 bases between them. This CDR3 has 16 amino acids. DNA for the CDR3: TGTGCCAGCAGGCTTTGGACAGCGTCGGGCCGTCAGCCCCAGCATTTT. Protein: CASRLWTASGRQPQHF.

The chain carries TRBV2 and TRBJ2-7; D ambiguous. The CDR3 loop spans 14 amino acids. The ends were cut back, 2 bases at V and 2 bases at J, with 10 bases in the middle. CDR1 is SNHLY and CDR2 is FYNNEI in the germline V gene. The CDR3 nucleotides are TGTGCCAGCAGTGAACGGGCTGGGGCCTACGAGCAGTACTTC. This translates into CASSERAGAYEQYF.

This chain joins TRBV4-2 and TRBJ1-1, with 8 bases that match TRBD1. The CDR3 covers 15 residues. V was clipped by 4 bases and J by 7 bases; unmatched bases: 11. The germline V gene encodes CDR1 LGHNA and CDR2 YNFKEQ. The chain's CDR3 is CASSRYSGQGGEAFF. In DNA form, the CDR3 reads TGTGCCAGCAGCCGGTACTCCGGACAGGGAGGTGAAGCTTTCTTT.

This clonotype has ten or more counts. The chain recombines TRBV11-2 with TRBJ2-3; 8 nucleotides align to TRBD2. With 4 bases clipped from V and 6 bases from J, the junction kept 15 bases outside the gene matches. CDR1 and CDR2 from the germline V gene are SGHAT and FQNNGV. There are 17 residues in the CDR3. The CDR3 region has the DNA TGTGCCAGCAGCTCCCACGGGGGGGGACGCCGGGGGGATACGCAGTATTTT. It codes for CASSSHGGGRRGDTQYF.

This clonotype was seen at least ten times. The J gene is TRBJ2-7, the V gene TRBV18; D may correspond to TRBD1 or TRBD2 (5 bases each). V lost 0 bases and J 5 bases, leaving 14 bases between the germline ends. This CDR3 spans 15 amino acids. The germline CDR1 and CDR2 sequences are KGHSH and LQKENI. The CDR3 loop is CASSPPSHGDDEQYF. In nucleotides, the CDR3 is TGTGCCAGCTCACCACCGAGCCACGGGGACGACGAGCAGTACTTC.

The chain has TRBV10-2 and TRBJ2-5, with TRBD2 as a possible D gene (5 bases). Germline CDR1 WSHSY, CDR2 SAAADI. This CDR3 region has 13 residues. The V gene lost 10 bases and the J gene lost 5 bases, with 17 bases spanning the gap. This chain's CDR3 is CATASDSRETQYF. CDR3 in DNA: TGCGCCACCGCTTCGGACTCAAGGGAGACCCAGTACTTC.

This clonotype was detected many times. The J gene is TRBJ2-4, the V gene TRBV5-1, with a tentative D call TRBD1 (6 bases). V lost 3 bases and J 1 base, leaving 11 bases between the germline ends. Germline CDR1 and CDR2: SGHRS and YFSETQ. The CDR3 is 15 residues long. This CDR3 is CASSYRDAAKNIQYF. The CDR3 region has the DNA TGCGCCAGCAGCTACAGGGATGCTGCCAAAAACATTCAGTACTTC.